The table lists the clone carrying this T cell receptor beta chain with a count of one. The CDR3 extends over 16 amino acids. In the source study's methods: Reference gene primers were amplified, and this amplification served to estimate nucleated cell counts. Using immunoSEQ multiplex PCR, the repertoire was profiled, and TCRdb retains in-frame clones only, with some absent. D and trimming come from the DNA, and the V and J calls and clone size come from that table. Here the sample spans 45,000 to 65,000 clones, roughly 80% being singletons. This entry belongs to a study of blood T cell repertoires in COVID-19. Study summary: Sources were T cells, B-cell-depleted T cells, or PBMCs; the material itself was cDNA or gDNA.

The sequence came from a woman aged 55-70 years with acute or convalescent COVID-19. The specimen sequenced was peripheral blood. The chain uses TRBV21-1 and TRBJ2-1; TRBD2, the D gene given by the table, was not confirmed from the DNA. TRBV21-1 is flagged as a pseudogene. CDR3 sequence (DNA): TGTGCCAGCAGCGCCCCACTAGCGGATCCAGACAATGAGCAGTTCTTC. Amino acid sequence: CASSAPLADPDNEQFF.